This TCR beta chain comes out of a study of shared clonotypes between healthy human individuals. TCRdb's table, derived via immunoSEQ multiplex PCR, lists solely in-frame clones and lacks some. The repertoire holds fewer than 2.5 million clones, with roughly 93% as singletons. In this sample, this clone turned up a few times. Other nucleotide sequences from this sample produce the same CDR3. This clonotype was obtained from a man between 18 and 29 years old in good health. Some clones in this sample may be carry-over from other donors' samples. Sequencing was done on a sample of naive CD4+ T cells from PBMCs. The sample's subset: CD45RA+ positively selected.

The CDR3 bases are TGTGCCAGCAGCGTAGACAGGGGTTACGAGCAGTACTTC. This translates into CASSVDRGYEQYF. The chain joins TRBV9 to TRBJ2-7; 7 nucleotides line up with TRBD1. This CDR3 has 13 amino acids. Germline-derived CDR1 and CDR2 are SGDLS and YYNGEE. The V and J ends lost 0 bases and 4 bases, in that order; junction bases with no gene match: 1.